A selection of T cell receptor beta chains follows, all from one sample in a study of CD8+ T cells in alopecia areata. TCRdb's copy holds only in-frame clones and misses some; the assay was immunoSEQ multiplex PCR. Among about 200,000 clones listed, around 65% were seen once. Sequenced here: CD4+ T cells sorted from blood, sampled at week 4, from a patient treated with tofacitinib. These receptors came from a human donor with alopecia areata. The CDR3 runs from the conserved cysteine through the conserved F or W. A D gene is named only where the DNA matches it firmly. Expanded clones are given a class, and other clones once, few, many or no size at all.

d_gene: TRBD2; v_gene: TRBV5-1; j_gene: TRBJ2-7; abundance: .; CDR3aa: CASSSGLEPYEQYF; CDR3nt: TGCGCCAGCAGCTCCGGACTAGAACCCTACGAGCAGTACTTC
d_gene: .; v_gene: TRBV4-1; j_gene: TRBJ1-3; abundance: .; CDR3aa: CASSQDLGSGNTIYF; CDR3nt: TGCGCCAGCAGCCAAGATTTAGGGTCTGGAAACACCATATATTTT
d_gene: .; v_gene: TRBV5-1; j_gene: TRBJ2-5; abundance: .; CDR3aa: CASSPGPKTGETQYF; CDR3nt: TGCGCCAGCAGCCCCGGCCCCAAGACGGGTGAGACCCAGTACTTC
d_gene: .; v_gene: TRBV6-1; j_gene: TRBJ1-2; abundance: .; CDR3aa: CASSEQGGYGYTF; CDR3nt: TGTGCCAGCAGTGAACAGGGTGGCTATGGCTACACCTTC
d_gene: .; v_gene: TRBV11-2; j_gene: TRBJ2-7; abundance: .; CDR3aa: CASSLGFRSYEQYF; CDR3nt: TGTGCCAGCAGCTTAGGATTCCGATCCTACGAGCAGTACTTC
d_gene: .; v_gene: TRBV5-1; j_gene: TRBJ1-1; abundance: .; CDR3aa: CASSVGHLQTHEAFF; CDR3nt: TGCGCCAGCAGCGTGGGGCACCTCCAGACCCATGAAGCTTTCTTT
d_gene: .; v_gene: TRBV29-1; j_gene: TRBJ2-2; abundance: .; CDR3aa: CSVGTTGPGELFF; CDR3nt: TGCAGCGTGGGGACCACAGGGCCCGGGGAGCTGTTTTTT
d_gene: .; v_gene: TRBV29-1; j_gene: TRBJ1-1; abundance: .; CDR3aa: CSVGLRGAFF; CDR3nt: TGCAGCGTTGGGCTTAGGGGAGCTTTCTTT
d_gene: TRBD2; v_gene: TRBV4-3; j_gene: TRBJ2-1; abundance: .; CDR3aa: CASSQGGTSGGLGAYNEQFF; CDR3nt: TGCGCCAGCAGCCAAGGAGGGACTAGCGGGGGTTTGGGAGCCTACAATGAGCAGTTCTTC
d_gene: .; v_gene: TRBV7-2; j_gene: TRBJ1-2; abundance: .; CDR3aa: CASSPDRTYGYTF; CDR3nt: TGTGCCAGCAGCCCCGACAGGACCTATGGCTACACCTTC
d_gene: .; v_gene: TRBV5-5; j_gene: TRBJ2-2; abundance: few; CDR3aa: CASSLGRGAGGELFF; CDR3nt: TGTGCCAGCAGCTTAGGACGGGGGGCCGGCGGGGAGCTGTTTTTT
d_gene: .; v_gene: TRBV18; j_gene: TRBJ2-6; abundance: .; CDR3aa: CASSMTGSGANVLTF; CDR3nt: TGTGCCAGCTCGATGACGGGCTCTGGGGCCAACGTCCTGACTTTC
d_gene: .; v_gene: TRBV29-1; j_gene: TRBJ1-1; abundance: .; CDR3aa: CSVRQVLNTEAFF; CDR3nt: TGCAGCGTTCGACAGGTCCTGAACACTGAAGCTTTCTTT
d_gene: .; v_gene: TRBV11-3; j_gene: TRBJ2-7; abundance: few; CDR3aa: CASSLGTGRTYEQYF; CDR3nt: TGTGCCAGCAGCTTAGGAACCGGACGGACCTACGAGCAGTACTTC
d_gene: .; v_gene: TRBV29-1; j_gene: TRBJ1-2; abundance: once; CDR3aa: CSVGRDGAGYGYTF; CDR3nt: TGCAGCGTCGGCCGGGACGGGGCGGGCTATGGCTACACCTTC
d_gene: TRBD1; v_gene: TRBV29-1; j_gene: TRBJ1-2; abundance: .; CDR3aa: CSVENPGQGLTF; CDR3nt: TGCAGCGTTGAAAACCCGGGACAGGGGTTGACCTTC
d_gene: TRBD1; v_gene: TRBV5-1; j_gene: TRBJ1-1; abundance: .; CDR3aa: CASSRAQGSYNTEAFF; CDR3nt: TGCGCCAGCAGCCGGGCACAGGGGAGTTACAACACTGAAGCTTTCTTT
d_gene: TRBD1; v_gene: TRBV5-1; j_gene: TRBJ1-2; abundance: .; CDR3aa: CASSPNFRDRAYGYTF; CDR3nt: TGCGCCAGCAGCCCAAACTTCCGGGACAGGGCGTATGGCTACACCTTC
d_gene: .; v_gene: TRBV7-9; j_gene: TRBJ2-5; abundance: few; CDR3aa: CASSLAAQETQYF; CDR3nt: TGTGCCAGCAGCTTGGCCGCACAAGAGACCCAGTACTTC
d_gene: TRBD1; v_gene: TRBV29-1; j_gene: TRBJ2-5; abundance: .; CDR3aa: CSVWGQDTQETQYF; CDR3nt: TGCAGCGTATGGGGACAGGATACACAAGAGACCCAGTACTTC
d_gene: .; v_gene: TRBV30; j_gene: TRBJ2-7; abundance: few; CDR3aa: CAWSRGKGYEQYF; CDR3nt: TGTGCCTGGTCCAGGGGAAAGGGCTACGAGCAGTACTTC
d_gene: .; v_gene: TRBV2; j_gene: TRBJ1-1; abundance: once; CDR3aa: CASLQDKNTEAFF; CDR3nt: TGTGCCAGCCTGCAGGATAAGAACACTGAAGCTTTCTTT
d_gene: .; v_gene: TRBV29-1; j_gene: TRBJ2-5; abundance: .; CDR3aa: CSVLPAETQYF; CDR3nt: TGCAGCGTTCTCCCCGCGGAGACCCAGTACTTC
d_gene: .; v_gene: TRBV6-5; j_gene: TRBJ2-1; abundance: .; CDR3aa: CASSPGLRANEQFF; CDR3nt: TGTGCCAGCAGTCCGGGACTCCGAGCCAATGAGCAGTTCTTC
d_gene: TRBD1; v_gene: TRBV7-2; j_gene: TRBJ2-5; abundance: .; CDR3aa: CASSVTGGRWETQYF; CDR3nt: TGTGCCAGCAGCGTAACAGGGGGCAGGTGGGAGACCCAGTACTTC
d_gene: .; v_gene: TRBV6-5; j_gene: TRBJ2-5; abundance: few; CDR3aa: CASSYATGQETQYF; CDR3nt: TGTGCCAGCAGTTACGCGACAGGCCAAGAGACCCAGTACTTC
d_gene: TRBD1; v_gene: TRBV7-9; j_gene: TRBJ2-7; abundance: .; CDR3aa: CASSSGTGAYEQYF; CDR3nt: TGTGCCAGCAGCTCCGGGACAGGGGCCTACGAGCAGTACTTC
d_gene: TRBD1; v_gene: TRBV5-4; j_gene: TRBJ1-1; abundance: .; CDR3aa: CASRDSGGFNTEAFF; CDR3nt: TGTGCCAGCAGGGACTCAGGGGGCTTTAACACTGAAGCTTTCTTT
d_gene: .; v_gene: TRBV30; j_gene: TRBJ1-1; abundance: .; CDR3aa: CAWGGASGFGEAFF; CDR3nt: TGTGCCTGGGGGGGAGCTTCAGGGTTCGGTGAAGCTTTCTTT
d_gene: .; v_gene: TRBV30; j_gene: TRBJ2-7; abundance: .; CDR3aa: CAWSLSGSPYEQYF; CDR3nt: TGTGCCTGGAGCCTCTCAGGGTCCCCTTACGAGCAGTACTTC
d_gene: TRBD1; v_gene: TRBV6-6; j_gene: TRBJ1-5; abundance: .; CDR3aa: CASTGEGATNQPQHF; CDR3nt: TGTGCCAGCACTGGGGAGGGGGCAACGAATCAGCCCCAGCATTTT
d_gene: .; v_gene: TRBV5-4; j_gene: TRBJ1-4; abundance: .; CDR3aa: CASSFSPVGANEKLFF; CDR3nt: TGTGCCAGCAGCTTTTCCCCCGTCGGCGCCAATGAAAAACTGTTTTTT
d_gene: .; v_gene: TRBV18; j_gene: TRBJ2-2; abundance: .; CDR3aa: CASSPLSRQTNTGELFF; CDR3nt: TGTGCCAGCTCACCTCTCTCGAGGCAGACGAACACCGGGGAGCTGTTTTTT
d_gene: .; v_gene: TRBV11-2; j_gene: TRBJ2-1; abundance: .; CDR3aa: CASSLRLNDEQFF; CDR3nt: TGTGCCAGCAGCCTGCGGCTGAACGATGAGCAGTTCTTC
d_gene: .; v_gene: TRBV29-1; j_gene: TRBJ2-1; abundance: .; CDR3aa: CSVVGKGSYNEQFF; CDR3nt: TGCAGCGTTGTAGGGAAAGGATCCTACAATGAGCAGTTCTTC
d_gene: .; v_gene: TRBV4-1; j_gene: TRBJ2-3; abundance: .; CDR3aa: CASSQVSDTQYF; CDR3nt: TGCGCCAGCAGCCAAGTTTCAGATACGCAGTATTTT
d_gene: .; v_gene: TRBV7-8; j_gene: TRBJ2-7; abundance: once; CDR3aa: CASSLLFGQISAYEQYF; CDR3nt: TGTGCCAGCAGCTTACTTTTCGGACAGATAAGCGCCTACGAGCAGTACTTC
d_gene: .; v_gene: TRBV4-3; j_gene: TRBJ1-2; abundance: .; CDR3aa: CASSLKRDNDYGYTF; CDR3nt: TGCGCCAGCAGCCTTAAAAGGGACAACGACTATGGCTACACCTTC
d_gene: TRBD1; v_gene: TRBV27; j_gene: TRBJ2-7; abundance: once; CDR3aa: CASSFRTGRYEQYF; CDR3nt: TGTGCCAGCAGTTTCCGGACAGGGCGCTACGAGCAGTACTTC
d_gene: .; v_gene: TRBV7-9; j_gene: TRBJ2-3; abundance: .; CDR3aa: CASSPGGGQGGTDTQYF; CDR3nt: TGTGCCAGCAGCCCCGGTGGGGGGCAGGGGGGCACAGATACGCAGTATTTT
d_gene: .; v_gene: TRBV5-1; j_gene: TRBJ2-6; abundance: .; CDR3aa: CASSLSAGANVLTF; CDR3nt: TGCGCCAGCAGCTTAAGTGCCGGGGCCAACGTCCTGACTTTC
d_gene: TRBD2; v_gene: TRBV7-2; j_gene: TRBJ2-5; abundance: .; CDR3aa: CASSSPLASGERTQYF; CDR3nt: TGTGCCAGCAGCTCACCCTTAGCTAGCGGGGAGCGGACCCAGTACTTC
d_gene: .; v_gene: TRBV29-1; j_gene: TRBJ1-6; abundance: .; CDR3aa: CSVASTYNSPLHF; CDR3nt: TGCAGCGTTGCGAGCACCTATAATTCACCCCTCCACTTT
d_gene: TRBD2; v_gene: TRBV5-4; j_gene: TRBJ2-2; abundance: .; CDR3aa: CASSQTSYYTGELFF; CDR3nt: TGTGCCAGCAGTCAGACTAGCTATTACACCGGGGAGCTGTTTTTT
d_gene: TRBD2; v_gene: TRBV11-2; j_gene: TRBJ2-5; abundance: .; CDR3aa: CASSLDRGGLALETQYF; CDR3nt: TGTGCCAGCAGCTTAGATCGTGGCGGACTAGCGTTGGAGACCCAGTACTTC
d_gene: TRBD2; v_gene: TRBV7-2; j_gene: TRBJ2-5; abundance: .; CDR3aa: CASSNSLAGPQETQYF; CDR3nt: TGTGCCAGCAGCAACTCGCTAGCGGGGCCACAAGAGACCCAGTACTTC